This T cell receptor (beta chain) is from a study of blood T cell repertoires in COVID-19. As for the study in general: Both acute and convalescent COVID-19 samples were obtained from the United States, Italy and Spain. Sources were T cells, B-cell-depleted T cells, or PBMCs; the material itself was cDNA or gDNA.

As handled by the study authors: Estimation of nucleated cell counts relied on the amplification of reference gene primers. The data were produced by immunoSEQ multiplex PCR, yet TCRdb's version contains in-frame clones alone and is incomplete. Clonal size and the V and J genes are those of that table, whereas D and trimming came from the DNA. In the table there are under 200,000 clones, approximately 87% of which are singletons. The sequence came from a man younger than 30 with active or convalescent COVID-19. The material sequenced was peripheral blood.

The CDR3, as DNA: TGTGCCAGCACCGGACAGGGGTATGGCTACACCTTC. This encodes CASTGQGYGYTF. The V and J genes are TRBV12-3 or TRBV12-4 and TRBJ1-2; 9 nucleotides match TRBD1. The V segment lost 7 bases and the J segment 5 bases; nucleotides outside the gene matches: 2. The CDR3 spans 12 residues.